These 27 T cell receptor beta chains came from one sample sequenced in a study of Ad26.COV2.S vaccination and SARS-CoV-2 variants (dated by TCRdb to about 2021). The sample's treatment or condition label is to be understood as: 19 received Ad26.COV2.S at low or high dose, single or two shots; 5 received placebo; per-sample allocation not given. For vaccine and placebo recipients, the sequenced repertoires came from samples collected on day 63 after the first injection. The receptor library was made with the immunoSEQ multiplex PCR assay. Not all clones reach the TCRdb copy of this immuneACCESS table, which keeps in-frame sequences only. Checked studies attribute under half of the gap to unresolved V genes and leave the rest unexplained. A total of 400,000 to 450,000 clones appear in this sample, 90% of them only once. The top ten constitute 4.3% of the sample. Sample: peripheral blood, taken in a trial of Ad26.COV2.S vaccine versus placebo. All receptors come from a person between 18 and 65 years old who received the Ad26.COV2.S COVID-19 vaccine or a placebo.

This chain uses TRBV6-5 with TRBJ2-3, with unresolved D. Germline V lookup: CDR1 MNHEY, CDR2 SVGAGI. The CDR3 loop spans 12 amino acids. The V end lost 7 bases, the J end lost 6 bases, and 11 bases lay between the germline ends. This CDR3 is CASTLGRDTQYF. The CDR3 coding sequence is TGTGCCAGCACCCTTGGTCGTGATACGCAGTATTTT.

This clone appeared a single time. The rearrangement joins TRBV2 to TRBJ2-5; 13 bases agree with TRBD2. V dropped 2 bases and J dropped 9; count of bases not matched to a gene: 9. CDR1 is SNHLY and CDR2 is FYNNEI in the germline V gene. The CDR3 is 16 residues long. Written as DNA, the CDR3 is TGTGCCAGCAGTGAAACCGGGACTAGCGGGACCCGCCCCCAGTACTTC. As protein: CASSETGTSGTRPQYF.

Remarks on this clone: A read error may produce the germline difference seen at one junction end. The V and J genes are TRBV4-3 and TRBJ2-3, with D unresolved. The CDR3 totals 16 residues. CDR1 is LGHNA, CDR2 YSLEER, per germline. The CDR3 DNA reads as TGCACCAGCAGCCAAGATTGGAGAACTAGCACAGATACGCAGTATTTT. This translates into CTSSQDWRTSTDTQYF.

This rearrangement joins TRBV29-1 to TRBJ2-1, with TRBD2 identical over 16 bases. Germline V gene lookup returns CDR1 SQVTM and CDR2 ANQGSEA. With 6 bases clipped from V and 15 bases from J, the junction kept 11 bases outside the gene matches. The length of the CDR3 is 14 residues. The CDR3 DNA sequence: TGCAGCGTGAACAGGGGGACTAGCGGGAGGGCCACGTTCTTC. The encoded protein is CSVNRGTSGRATFF.

Remarks on this clone: At one of its ends the junction is not consistent with the germline gene, which may arise from a read error. CDR3 sequence reads: CASSLHVGEGETQYF. In DNA form, the CDR3 reads TGTGCTAGCAGCTTACATGTGGGGGAGGGAGAGACCCAGTACTTC. The chain uses TRBV7-7 and TRBJ2-5; TRBD2 agrees at 7 bases. This CDR3 is built from 15 residues. Germline V gives CDR1 SSHAT, CDR2 FNYEAQ (reference sequence).

V usage is TRBV19 and J usage is TRBJ1-4; TRBD1 matches at 7 bases. The CDR3 loop spans 15 amino acids. Per germline, CDR1 LNHDA and CDR2 SQIVND (reference sequence). V shed 7 bases and J 2 bases; nucleotides not matched to a gene: 7. The CDR3 reads CASNRQGATNEKLFF. The CDR3 nucleotides are TGTGCCAGTAACAGACAGGGAGCCACTAATGAAAAACTGTTTTTT.

The V call is TRBV5-8, the J call TRBJ2-3; D not resolved. This CDR3 comprises 15 residues. Trimming removed 1 base from V and 4 bases from J, with 13 bases in between. Germline V gene sequence: CDR1 SGHTS, CDR2 YDEGEE. The CDR3 region has the DNA TGTGCCAGCAGCTTGTCCATGGTGTTCCCAGATACGCAGTATTTT. Translating it yields CASSLSMVFPDTQYF.

In its sample, this clone was seen a few times. At the DNA level, this CDR3 is encoded by other sequences in the same sample as well. This chain joins TRBV27 and TRBJ2-1; D gene uncertain. V lost 6 bases to trimming and J lost 4 bases, with 4 bases between them. The CDR3 spans 11 residues. Germline CDR1 reads MNHEY; CDR2 reads SMNVEV (reference sequence). CDR3 residues: CASSRYNEQFF. The CDR3 DNA follows: TGTGCCAGCAGCCGTTACAATGAGCAGTTCTTC.

The chain joins TRBV29-1 to TRBJ2-4, with TRBD2 as a possible D gene (6 bases). CDR1 is SQVTM, CDR2 ANQGSEA, per germline. This CDR3 has 14 residues. V was cut by 6 bases and J by 0 bases, with 12 bases left in between. The CDR3 here is CSVRETLAKNIQYF. Written as DNA, the CDR3 is TGCAGCGTGCGGGAAACCCTAGCCAAAAACATTCAGTACTTC.

The V gene is TRBV2, the J gene TRBJ2-7, with D possibly matching TRBD2 (6 bases). V lost 8 bases and J lost 6, with 20 bases in between. The CDR3 is made up of 14 amino acids. Germline V gives CDR1 SNHLY, CDR2 FYNNEI. CDR3: CASRRAEGVGEQYF. The CDR3 DNA is TGTGCCAGCCGGCGCGCGGAGGGCGTGGGCGAGCAGTACTTC.

The genes are TRBV5-1 and TRBJ2-3, with TRBD2 matching 9 bases. The V segment lost 4 bases and the J segment 4 bases; nucleotides outside the gene matches: 7. Germline V gives CDR1 SGHRS, CDR2 YFSETQ. This CDR3 region has 15 residues. CDR3 DNA sequence: TGCGCCAGCAGCCTTAGCGGGAGAGGCGCAGATACGCAGTATTTT. Amino acids: CASSLSGRGADTQYF. Filled out from reference TRBV5-1 and TRBJ2-3, the complete variable domain reads KAGVTQTPRYLIKTRGQQVTLSCSPISGHRSVSWYQQTPGQGLQFLFEYFSETQRNKGNFPGRFSGRQFSNSRSEMNVSTLELGDSALYLCASSLSGRGADTQYFGPGTRLTVL.

The V gene is TRBV9, the J gene TRBJ2-5; TRBD2 matches at 8 bases. J lost 1 base, V lost 1 base, and 3 bases had no gene match. CDR1 and CDR2 from the germline V gene are SGDLS and YYNGEE. CDR3 length: 15 amino acids. This CDR3 is CASSVSSGSQETQYF. The CDR3 DNA reads TGTGCCAGCAGCGTATCTAGCGGGTCCCAAGAGACCCAGTACTTC. Filled out from reference TRBV9 and TRBJ2-5, the complete variable domain reads DSGVTQTPKHLITATGQRVTLRCSPRSGDLSVYWYQQSLDQGLQFLIQYYNGEERAKGNILERFSAQQFPDLHSELNLSSLELGDSALYFCASSVSSGSQETQYFGPGTRLLVL.

V and J are TRBV7-6 and TRBJ1-1; a weak D match, TRBD1 (6 bases). There are 13 residues in the CDR3. V was pared by 2 bases and J by 4 bases, with 8 bases between. The germline V gene has CDR1 SGHVS and CDR2 FNYEAQ. CDR3 sequence reads: CASSLTGSTEAFF. The CDR3 DNA follows: TGTGCCAGCAGCTTAACAGGGAGCACTGAAGCTTTCTTT.

The chain employs TRBV9 and TRBJ2-1, with TRBD1 matching over 9 bases. The ends lost 4 bases at V and 7 bases at J; junction bases unmatched: 9. The CDR3 is 15 amino acids. The germline CDR1 and CDR2 sequences are SGDLS and YYNGEE. The CDR3 spells CASSSSGTGNNEQFF. CDR3 sequence (DNA): TGTGCCAGCAGCTCCAGTGGGACAGGGAATAATGAGCAGTTCTTC. The full variable domain, rest sourced from reference TRBV9 and TRBJ2-1, is DSGVTQTPKHLITATGQRVTLRCSPRSGDLSVYWYQQSLDQGLQFLIQYYNGEERAKGNILERFSAQQFPDLHSELNLSSLELGDSALYFCASSSSGTGNNEQFFGPGTRLTVL.

This rearrangement joins TRBV7-3 to TRBJ2-3; 11 bases align to TRBD2. V lost 5 bases, J lost 0 bases, and 4 bases stayed unmatched. Germline V lookup: CDR1 SGHTA, CDR2 FQGTGA. The CDR3 runs 16 residues. Here the CDR3 DNA reads TGTGCCAGCAGCCTATGGACTAGCGGGAGCACAGATACGCAGTATTTT. Its protein is CASSLWTSGSTDTQYF.

This clone has just a few counts. The J gene is TRBJ1-5, the V gene TRBV19, with D perhaps matching TRBD1 (6 bases). This CDR3 comprises 15 residues. The V gene lost 1 base and the J gene lost 7 bases, with 14 bases spanning the gap. From germline, CDR1 is LNHDA and CDR2 SQIVND (reference sequence). The CDR3 DNA reads as TGTGCCAGTAGTATAGCACGCCAGGGGCAGCAGCCCCAGCATTTT. Its protein product is CASSIARQGQQPQHF.

J is TRBJ1-5 and V is TRBV2, with TRBD1 matching over 9 bases. The ends lost 6 bases at V and 4 bases at J; junction bases unmatched: 7. The CDR3 extends over 15 amino acids. Germline CDR1 reads SNHLY; CDR2 reads FYNNEI. The CDR3 protein is CASRGGQGSNQPQHF. CDR3 DNA: TGTGCCAGCAGGGGAGGACAGGGGAGTAATCAGCCCCAGCATTTT.

The chain has TRBV5-6 and TRBJ1-6; 8 bases fit TRBD1. CDR1 and CDR2 from the germline V gene are SGHDT and YYEEEE. The CDR3 totals 18 residues. V lost 1 base, J lost 7 bases, and 13 bases stayed unmatched. CDR3 region: CASSLYGGYDRGNSPLHF. CDR3 DNA: TGTGCCAGCAGCTTGTACGGAGGATACGACAGGGGAAATTCACCCCTCCACTTT.

The CDR3 here is CASSYGGADEQYF. The CDR3 DNA reads TGTGCCAGCAGCTACGGGGGGGCAGACGAGCAGTACTTC. This sequence joins TRBV7-2 and TRBJ2-7, with 8 bases lining up with TRBD2. CDR1 is SGHTA and CDR2 is FQGNSA in the germline V gene. CDR3 length: 13 residues. V lost 4 bases to trimming and J lost 5 bases; unmatched junction nucleotides: 4.

This chain connects TRBV21-1 to TRBJ2-3; the table assigns TRBD1, which was not confirmed against the DNA. TRBV21-1 is deemed a pseudogene. This CDR3 comprises 18 residues. CDR3 in DNA: TGTGCCAGCAGCGCCCCCCCGGGACAGGGGTATCGAGAGGATACGCAGTATTTT. Its protein product is CASSAPPGQGYREDTQYF.

This clone has only one observation. V is TRBV28 and J is TRBJ1-5; D uncertain. This CDR3 contains 15 residues. V lost 1 base and J lost 3, with 10 bases in between. Germline CDR1 is MDHEN and CDR2 is SYDVKM. The CDR3 protein is CASSLLAGANQPQHF. The DNA of the CDR3 is TGTGCCAGCAGTTTATTGGCAGGCGCCAATCAGCCCCAGCATTTT. Drawing the rest from reference TRBV28 and TRBJ1-5, the complete variable domain is DVKVTQSSRYLVKRTGEKVFLECVQDMDHENMFWYRQDPGLGLRLIYFSYDVKMKEKGDIPEGYSVSREKKERFSLILESASTNQTSMYLCASSLLAGANQPQHFGDGTRLSIL.

The rearrangement joins TRBV10-3 to TRBJ2-5; no clear D. V gave up 7 bases and J gave up 3 bases, with 12 bases separating them. Germline lookup yields CDR1 ENHRY and CDR2 SYGVKD. The CDR3 consists of 13 residues. The CDR3 DNA reads as TGTGCCATCAAAAGCTATACAGAAGAGACCCAGTACTTC. Encoded protein: CAIKSYTEETQYF.

The genes are TRBV6-2 or TRBV6-3 and TRBJ1-1, with 9 positions matching TRBD1. The CDR3 covers 17 residues. CDR1 MNHEY and CDR2 SVGEGT come from the germline V gene. The V gene end was trimmed by 4 bases and the J gene end by 0 bases; junction bases not matched to a gene: 9. For the CDR3, the DNA is TGTGCCAGCAGTTCGATCCCGGGACAGGGCTTGAACACTGAAGCTTTCTTT. Its translation is CASSSIPGQGLNTEAFF.

The chain links TRBV29-1 to TRBJ2-7, with a possible D match to TRBD1 (5 bases). Per the germline V gene, CDR1 is SQVTM and CDR2 is ANQGSEA. Trimming pared 4 bases from V and 3 bases from J, leaving 13 bases between. This CDR3 has 13 residues. The DNA of the CDR3 is TGCAGCGTTGGGGGCAGGGCCATCTACGAGCAGTACTTC. This gives the protein CSVGGRAIYEQYF.

The V gene is TRBV27, the J gene TRBJ2-7, with D possibly matching TRBD1 (5 bases). The CDR3 is 14 amino acids. Per the germline V gene, CDR1 is MNHEY and CDR2 is SMNVEV (reference sequence). Deletions cut 4 bases from V and 2 bases from J, with 12 bases between. As DNA, the CDR3 is TGTGCCAGCAGTTCCCCGACAGCCCCCTACGAGCAGTACTTC. Encoded protein: CASSSPTAPYEQYF.

This clone came up a few times. The CDR3 reads CASSLGQRNQPQHF. The CDR3 DNA is TGTGCCAGCAGCTTGGGACAGCGCAATCAGCCCCAGCATTTT. This rearrangement joins TRBV6-2 or TRBV6-3 to TRBJ1-5, with 7 bases fitting TRBD1. The CDR3 contains 14 residues. Germline CDR1 is MNHEY and CDR2 is SVGEGT. J gave up 2 bases and V 6 bases, and 4 bases lay outside the gene matches.

V usage is TRBV30 and J usage is TRBJ1-3; D ambiguous. CDR1 and CDR2 from the germline V gene are GTSNPN and SVGIG (reference sequence). The CDR3 spans 16 residues. Trimming removed 0 bases from V and 0 bases from J, with 12 bases in between. CDR3: CAWSVAGASSGNTIYF. Written as DNA, the CDR3 is TGTGCCTGGAGTGTAGCAGGAGCCAGCTCTGGAAACACCATATATTTT.